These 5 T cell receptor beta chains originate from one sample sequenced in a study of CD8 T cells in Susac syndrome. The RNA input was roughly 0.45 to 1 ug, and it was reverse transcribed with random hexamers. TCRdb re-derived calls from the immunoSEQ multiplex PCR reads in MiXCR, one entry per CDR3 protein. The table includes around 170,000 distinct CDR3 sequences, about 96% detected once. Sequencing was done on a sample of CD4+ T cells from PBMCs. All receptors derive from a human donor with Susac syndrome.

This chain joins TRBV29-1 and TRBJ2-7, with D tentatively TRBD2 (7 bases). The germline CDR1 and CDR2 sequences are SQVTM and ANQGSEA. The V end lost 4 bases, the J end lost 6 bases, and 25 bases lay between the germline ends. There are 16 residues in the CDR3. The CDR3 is CSVVREVLGGGGEQYF. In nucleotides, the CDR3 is TGCAGCGTTGTTCGGGAAGTCTTGGGGGGGGGCGGCGAGCAGTACTTC.

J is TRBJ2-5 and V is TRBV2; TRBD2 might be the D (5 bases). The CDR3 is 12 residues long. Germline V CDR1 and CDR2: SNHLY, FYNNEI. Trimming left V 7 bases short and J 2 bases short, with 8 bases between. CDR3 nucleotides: TGTGCCAGCAAGGAGGAACAAGAGACCCAGTACTTC. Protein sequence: CASKEEQETQYF.

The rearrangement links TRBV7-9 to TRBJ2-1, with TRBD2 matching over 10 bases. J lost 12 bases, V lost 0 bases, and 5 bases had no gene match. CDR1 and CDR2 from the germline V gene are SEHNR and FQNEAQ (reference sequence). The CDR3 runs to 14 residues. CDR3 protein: CASSLAEERGGQFF. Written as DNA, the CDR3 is TGTGCCAGCAGCTTAGCGGAGGAGCGGGGGGGGCAGTTCTTC.

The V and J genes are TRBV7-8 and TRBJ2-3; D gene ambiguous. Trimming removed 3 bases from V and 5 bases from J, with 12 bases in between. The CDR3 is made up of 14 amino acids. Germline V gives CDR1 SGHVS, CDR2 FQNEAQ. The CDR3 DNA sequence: TGTGCCAGCAGCTTCACCCACCTCGGAGATACGCAGTATTTT. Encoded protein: CASSFTHLGDTQYF.

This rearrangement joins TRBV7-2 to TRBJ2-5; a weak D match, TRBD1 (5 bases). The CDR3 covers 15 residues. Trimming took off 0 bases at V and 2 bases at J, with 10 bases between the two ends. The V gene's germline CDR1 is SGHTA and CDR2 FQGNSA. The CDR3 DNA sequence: TGTGCCAGCAGCTTAGCGTACAGACAGCAAGAGACCCAGTACTTC. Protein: CASSLAYRQQETQYF.